Following are 30 T cell receptor beta chains from one sample sequenced in a study of OX40 agonist ivuxolimab in advanced cancers. Clones were read by immunoSEQ multiplex PCR, and TCRdb kept only the in-frame ones, dropping some. The sample includes 35,000 or so clones, roughly 80% of them seen just once. The sequences come from CD4+ or CD8+ T cells sorted from blood, collected in a trial of the OX40 agonist ivuxolimab. The receptors originated from an adult with an advanced solid tumor such as melanoma, head and neck, liver or kidney cancer.

V is TRBV4-2 and J is TRBJ2-1; 11 bases align to TRBD2. The junction had 10 bases not matched to a gene; V was cut back by 2 bases and J by 10 bases. This CDR3 is built from 16 residues. Looked up from germline, CDR1 is LGHNA and CDR2 is YNFKEQ. The DNA of the CDR3 is TGTGCCAGCAGCCAATGGCTAGCGGGAGGAGGCGACGAGCAGTTCTTC. It is translated as CASSQWLAGGGDEQFF.

This clone was seen a handful of times. The rearrangement links TRBV2 to TRBJ2-7; D is perhaps TRBD1 or TRBD2 (5 bases each). The CDR3 contains 13 residues. Per the germline V gene, CDR1 is SNHLY and CDR2 is FYNNEI. Between the trimmed V and J ends, which lost 7 bases and 2 bases, there was a span of 12 bases. CDR3 DNA sequence: TGTGCCAGCAATGAGGGGCCTCCCTACGAGCAGTACTTC. Residues: CASNEGPPYEQYF.

CDR3 residues: CASSLTDATSYEQYF. DNA for the CDR3: TGTGCCAGCAGTTTAACGGATGCCACCTCCTACGAGCAGTACTTC. The chain is built from TRBV28 and TRBJ2-7; D gene ambiguous. Trimming stripped 2 bases from V and 0 bases from J, with 11 bases between. There are 15 residues in the CDR3. CDR1 MDHEN and CDR2 SYDVKM come from the germline V gene.

This clone is judged medium-sized (0.01 to 0.1%). V gene TRBV7-6 combines with J gene TRBJ2-7, with D maybe TRBD2 (6 bases). Trimming shortened V by 5 bases and J by 2 bases, and 13 bases separated the two germline ends. The CDR3 is made up of 14 amino acids. Germline loops: CDR1 SGHVS, CDR2 FNYEAQ. CDR3 residues: CASSTGDVAYEQYF. DNA of the CDR3: TGTGCCAGCAGCACGGGGGACGTCGCCTACGAGCAGTACTTC.

This chain joins TRBV5-4 and TRBJ1-1; 7 bases align to TRBD1. This CDR3 is built from 13 residues. CDR1 and CDR2 from the germline V gene are SGHNT and YYREEE (reference sequence). V lost 4 bases and J lost 10; bases outside the gene matches: 10. This CDR3 reads CASSQRGGVGAFF. The CDR3 nucleotides are TGTGCCAGCAGCCAAAGAGGGGGCGTCGGAGCTTTCTTT.

The gene calls are TRBV27 and TRBJ2-3, with D maybe TRBD2 (5 bases). V was trimmed by 7 bases and J by 1 base, leaving 18 bases between them. Germline V gene sequence: CDR1 MNHEY, CDR2 SMNVEV (reference sequence). This CDR3 has 16 residues. The DNA of the CDR3 is TGTGCCAGCAATGCCCAGGCATTCGGGGGCACAGATACGCAGTATTTT. It translates to CASNAQAFGGTDTQYF.

The chain has TRBV19 and TRBJ2-4; tentatively, D is TRBD2 (7 bases). V shed 3 bases and J shed 2 bases, with 17 bases lying between them. This CDR3 region has 17 residues. CDR1 and CDR2 from the germline V gene are LNHDA and SQIVND (reference sequence). In DNA, the CDR3 is TGTGCCAGTAGTATCGGGGGGCCGGAATTTACCAAAAACATTCAGTACTTC. Translating gives CASSIGGPEFTKNIQYF.

This clone has a single count. The chain is built from TRBV4-1 and TRBJ1-1; a possible D gene is TRBD1 (5 bases). Trimming left V 2 bases short and J 8 bases short, with 12 bases between. The germline gives CDR1 MGHRA, CDR2 YSYEKL. There are 13 residues in the CDR3. CDR3 amino acids: CASSQLPGTEAFF. The CDR3, as DNA: TGCGCCAGCAGCCAACTCCCAGGGACCGAAGCTTTCTTT.

The chain combines TRBV9 with TRBJ2-7; D is possibly TRBD1 (5 bases). Trimming took 4 bases from V and 0 from J, leaving 11 bases between them. The CDR3 consists of 14 residues. Germline V lookup: CDR1 SGDLS, CDR2 YYNGEE. Here the CDR3 reads CASSLQVSSYEQYF. CDR3 DNA: TGTGCCAGCAGCTTACAGGTATCCTCCTACGAGCAGTACTTC.

This clone was seen just once. The rearrangement uses TRBV7-6 and TRBJ2-4; D may be TRBD2 (5 bases). This CDR3 has 14 amino acids. Trimming stripped 2 bases from V and 5 bases from J, with 10 bases between. Looked up from germline, CDR1 is SGHVS and CDR2 is FNYEAQ. DNA for the CDR3: TGTGCCAGCAGCTTAAAGGCCGGGGAAAACATTCAGTACTTC. This gives the protein CASSLKAGENIQYF.

Here the CDR3 DNA reads TGTGCCAGCAGCTTGAACAGGGGTCGAACTGAAGCTTTCTTT. Its translation is CASSLNRGRTEAFF. The chain employs TRBV5-6 and TRBJ1-1; 7 bases are a match to TRBD1. Germline loops: CDR1 SGHDT, CDR2 YYEEEE. The V gene end was trimmed by 1 base and the J gene end by 5 bases; junction bases not matched to a gene: 5. This CDR3 region has 14 residues.

This clone was counted a few times. CDR3 amino acids: CATQKGARTEAFF. The CDR3 coding sequence is TGTGCCACCCAGAAGGGGGCGCGGACTGAAGCTTTCTTT. The genes are TRBV6-5 and TRBJ1-1, with TRBD1 matching 7 bases. The junction had 10 bases not matched to a gene; V was cut back by 10 bases and J by 5 bases. The V gene's germline CDR1 is MNHEY and CDR2 SVGAGI. CDR3 size: 13 residues.

The chain uses TRBV7-9 and TRBJ2-1; possible D gene TRBD1, 6 bases. Germline V CDR1 and CDR2: SEHNR, FQNEAQ (reference sequence). Trimming removed 4 bases from V and 7 bases from J, with 11 bases in between. The CDR3 length is 13 residues. CDR3 nucleotide sequence: TGTGCCAGCAGCTCCGGACAGTTAAATGAGCAGTTCTTC. Its translation is CASSSGQLNEQFF.

V usage is TRBV10-3 and J usage is TRBJ2-7; the D is unclear. The CDR3 is made up of 9 amino acids. The germline V gene encodes CDR1 ENHRY and CDR2 SYGVKD. Trimming left V 11 bases short and J 7 bases short, with 9 bases between. CDR3 sequence reads: CAAKWEQYF. The CDR3 nucleotides read TGTGCCGCAAAGTGGGAGCAGTACTTC.

CDR3 coding DNA: TGTGCCAGCAGCTTCGACAGGGTCTACGAGCAGTACTTC. Its translation: CASSFDRVYEQYF. V and J are TRBV5-4 and TRBJ2-7; 7 bases agree with TRBD1. V lost 2 bases and J lost 3; bases outside the gene matches: 2. Germline lookup yields CDR1 SGHNT and CDR2 YYREEE (reference sequence). The CDR3 contains 13 residues.

This clone was seen a handful of times. The chain joins TRBV7-2 to TRBJ1-2; D uncertain. This CDR3 is built from 15 residues. V lost 3 bases to trimming and J lost 2 bases, with 13 bases between them. Germline CDR1 is SGHTA and CDR2 is FQGNSA. Written as DNA, the CDR3 is TGTGCCAGCAGCTTTGGTACCCTTTCCAACTATGGCTACACCTTC. Its protein product is CASSFGTLSNYGYTF.

The chain combines TRBV27 with TRBJ2-7; TRBD2 matches at 7 bases. CDR3 length: 14 residues. Germline V lookup: CDR1 MNHEY, CDR2 SMNVEV (reference sequence). J gave up 1 base and V 1 base, and 1 base lay outside the gene matches. The CDR3 loop is CASSLWGGSYEQYF. CDR3 DNA: TGTGCCAGCAGTTTATGGGGGGGGTCCTACGAGCAGTACTTC.

The V gene is TRBV6-6, the J gene TRBJ2-5, with 7 bases matching TRBD2. The germline CDR1 and CDR2 sequences are MNHNY and SVGAGI (reference sequence). After removal of 5 bases from V and 2 bases from J, the junction contained 8 bases not matched to a gene. CDR3 size: 15 residues. The CDR3 DNA is TGTGCCAGCAGTCTAGCGTGGGGGGGACAAGAGACCCAGTACTTC. Amino acids: CASSLAWGGQETQYF.

The rearrangement joins TRBV21-1 to TRBJ2-7; no DNA check was done on the table's D call, TRBD2. TRBV21-1 is shown as a pseudogene. This CDR3 is built from 18 residues. This CDR3 reads CASSKGRQERGLTYEQYF. CDR3 nucleotide sequence: TGTGCCAGCAGCAAAGGTAGGCAGGAGCGAGGGCTTACCTACGAGCAGTACTTC.

J is TRBJ2-3 and V is TRBV6-6; D is unresolved. Trimming stripped 0 bases from V and 9 bases from J, with 4 bases between. CDR1 and CDR2 from the germline V gene are MNHNY and SVGAGI (reference sequence). The CDR3 extends over 11 amino acids. The CDR3 region is CASSYSQTQYF. The CDR3 bases are TGTGCCAGCAGTTACTCGCAAACGCAGTATTTT.

The V call is TRBV27, the J call TRBJ2-7; TRBD1 aligns across 8 bases. CDR1 is MNHEY and CDR2 is SMNVEV in the germline V gene (reference sequence). CDR3 length equals 14 residues. J gave up 8 bases and V 6 bases, and 12 bases lay outside the gene matches. CDR3 coding DNA: TGTGCCAGCAGCCCCTCCACAGGGGGTACTAAGCAGTACTTC. This translates into CASSPSTGGTKQYF.

The V call is TRBV28, the J call TRBJ2-7; 9 positions agree with TRBD1. CDR1 and CDR2 from the germline V gene are MDHEN and SYDVKM. Trimming cost V 5 bases and J 0 bases; bases outside gene matches: 8. CDR3 length: 16 residues. This CDR3 reads CASSLRQGVGSYEQYF. In DNA, the CDR3 is TGTGCCAGCAGTCTAAGACAGGGGGTCGGCTCCTACGAGCAGTACTTC.

This chain links TRBV5-4 with TRBJ2-7; 8 bases map to TRBD1. CDR3 length: 13 amino acids. Germline CDR1 reads SGHNT; CDR2 reads YYREEE (reference sequence). J lost 4 bases, V lost 3 bases, and 3 bases had no gene match. CDR3 coding DNA: TGTGCCAGCAGCTGGGACAGGAATTACGAGCAGTACTTC. Translated: CASSWDRNYEQYF.

J is TRBJ2-1 and V is TRBV6-1; 8 nucleotides agree with TRBD2. The CDR3 has 14 residues. Germline loops: CDR1 MNHNS, CDR2 SASEGT. J gave up 7 bases and V 5 bases, and 7 bases lay outside the gene matches. CDR3 in amino acids: CASSSRGGQNEQFF. CDR3 DNA: TGTGCCAGCAGTTCTCGGGGGGGGCAAAATGAGCAGTTCTTC.

This clone occurred once. The chain links TRBV28 to TRBJ2-2; TRBD2 agrees at 9 bases. The V segment lost 6 bases and the J segment 4 bases; nucleotides outside the gene matches: 15. Looked up from germline, CDR1 is MDHEN and CDR2 is SYDVKM. The CDR3 has 18 amino acids. CDR3 protein: CASSPLAGREGRTGELFF. In nucleotides, the CDR3 is TGTGCCAGCAGCCCCCTAGCAGGGCGGGAGGGCCGCACCGGGGAGCTGTTTTTT.

The gene calls are TRBV28 and TRBJ2-5; D is possibly TRBD2 (6 bases). V dropped 3 bases and J dropped 4 bases, with 12 bases sitting between them. There are 14 residues in the CDR3. The germline gives CDR1 MDHEN, CDR2 SYDVKM. The CDR3 DNA reads as TGTGCCAGCAGTTTCATCGGGGGTCGAGAGACCCAGTACTTC. Protein sequence: CASSFIGGRETQYF.

This clone is a singleton in its sample. The CDR3 sequence is CASSYLGGVSGELFF. The CDR3 bases are TGTGCCAGCAGTTACCTTGGAGGGGTCAGCGGGGAGCTGTTTTTT. The chain is built from TRBV6-6 and TRBJ2-2, with D perhaps matching TRBD2 (6 bases). Trimming removed 2 bases at V and 7 bases at J, with 14 bases between. The germline gives CDR1 MNHNY, CDR2 SVGAGI (reference sequence). This CDR3 is built from 15 residues.

V and J are TRBV11-1 and TRBJ1-1; 12 bases are shared with TRBD1. J lost 5 bases, V lost 6 bases, and 1 base had no gene match. CDR1 is SGHAT, CDR2 FQDESV, per germline (reference sequence). The CDR3 is made up of 13 amino acids. CDR3 nucleotides: TGTGCCAGCAGGGGACAGGGGGCGACTGAAGCTTTCTTT. It translates to CASRGQGATEAFF.

There are a few counts of this clone. The genes are TRBV13 and TRBJ2-5, with 10 bases identical to TRBD2. Germline lookup yields CDR1 PRHDT and CDR2 FYEKMQ (reference sequence). This CDR3 spans 15 amino acids. J gave up 5 bases and V 5 bases, and 8 bases lay outside the gene matches. For the CDR3, the DNA is TGTGCCAGCAGCCCCCTAGCGGGAGTGGTGGAGACCCAGTACTTC. Encoded protein: CASSPLAGVVETQYF.

This chain joins TRBV29-1 and TRBJ2-2; 7 positions agree with TRBD2. Germline V lookup: CDR1 SQVTM, CDR2 ANQGSEA. The V segment lost 6 bases and the J segment 1 base; nucleotides outside the gene matches: 8. CDR3 size: 15 residues. The CDR3 nucleotides read TGCAGCGTGCTCCGGGGGGTTAGGAACACCGGGGAGCTGTTTTTT. Protein sequence: CSVLRGVRNTGELFF.